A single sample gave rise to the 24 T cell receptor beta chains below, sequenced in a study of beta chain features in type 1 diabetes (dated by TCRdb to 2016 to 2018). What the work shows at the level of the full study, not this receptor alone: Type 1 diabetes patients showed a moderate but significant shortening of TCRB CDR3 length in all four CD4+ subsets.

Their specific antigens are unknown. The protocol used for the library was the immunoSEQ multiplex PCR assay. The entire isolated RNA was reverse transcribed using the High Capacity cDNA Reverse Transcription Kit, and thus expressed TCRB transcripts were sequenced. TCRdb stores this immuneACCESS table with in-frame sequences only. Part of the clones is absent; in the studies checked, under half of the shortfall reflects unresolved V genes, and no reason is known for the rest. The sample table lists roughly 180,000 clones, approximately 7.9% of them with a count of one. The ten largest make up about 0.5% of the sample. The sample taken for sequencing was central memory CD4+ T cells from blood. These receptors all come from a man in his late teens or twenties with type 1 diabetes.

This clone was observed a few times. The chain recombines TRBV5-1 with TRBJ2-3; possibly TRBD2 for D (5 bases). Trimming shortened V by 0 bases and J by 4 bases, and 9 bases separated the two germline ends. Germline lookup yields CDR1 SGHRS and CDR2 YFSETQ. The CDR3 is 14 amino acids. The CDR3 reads CASSLDLAPDTQYF. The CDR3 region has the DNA TGCGCCAGCAGCTTGGATCTAGCTCCAGATACGCAGTATTTT.

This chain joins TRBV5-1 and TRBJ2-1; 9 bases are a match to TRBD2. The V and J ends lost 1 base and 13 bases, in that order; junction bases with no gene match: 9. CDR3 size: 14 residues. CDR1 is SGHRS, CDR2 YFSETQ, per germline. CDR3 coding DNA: TGCGCCAGCAGCTTGCCTACCGGGACTAGCTATCAGTTCTTC. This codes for CASSLPTGTSYQFF.

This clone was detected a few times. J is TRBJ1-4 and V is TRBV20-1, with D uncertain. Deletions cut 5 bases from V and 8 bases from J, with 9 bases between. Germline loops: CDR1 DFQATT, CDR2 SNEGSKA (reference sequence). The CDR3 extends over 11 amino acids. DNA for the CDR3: TGCAGTGCTGAGTATGAGGAAAAACTGTTTTTT. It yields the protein CSAEYEEKLFF.

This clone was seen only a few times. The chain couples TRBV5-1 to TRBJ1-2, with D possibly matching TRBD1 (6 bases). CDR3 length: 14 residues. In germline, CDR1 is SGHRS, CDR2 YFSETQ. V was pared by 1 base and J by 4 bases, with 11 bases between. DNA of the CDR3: TGCGCCAGCAGCTTGTCCGGGACAACCTATGGCTACACCTTC. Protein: CASSLSGTTYGYTF.

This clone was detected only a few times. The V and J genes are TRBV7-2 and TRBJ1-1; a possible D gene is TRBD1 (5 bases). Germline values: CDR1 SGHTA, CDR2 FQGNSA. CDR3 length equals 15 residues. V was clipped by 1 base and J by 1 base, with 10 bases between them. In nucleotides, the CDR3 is TGTGCCAGCAGCTTAGTCCTTAGGGGGAACACTGAAGCTTTCTTT. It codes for CASSLVLRGNTEAFF.

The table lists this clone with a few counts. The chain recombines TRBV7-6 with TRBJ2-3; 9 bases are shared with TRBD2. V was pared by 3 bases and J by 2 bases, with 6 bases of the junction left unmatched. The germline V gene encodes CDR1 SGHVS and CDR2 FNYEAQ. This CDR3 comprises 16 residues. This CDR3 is CASSFRGLALTDTQYF. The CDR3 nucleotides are TGTGCCAGCAGCTTTAGGGGACTAGCCCTCACAGATACGCAGTATTTT. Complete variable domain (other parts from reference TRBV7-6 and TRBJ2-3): GAGVSQSPRYKVTKRGQDVALRCDPISGHVSLYWYRQALGQGPEFLTYFNYEAQQDKSGLPNDRFSAERPEGSISTLTIQRTEQRDSAMYRCASSFRGLALTDTQYFGPGTRLTVL.

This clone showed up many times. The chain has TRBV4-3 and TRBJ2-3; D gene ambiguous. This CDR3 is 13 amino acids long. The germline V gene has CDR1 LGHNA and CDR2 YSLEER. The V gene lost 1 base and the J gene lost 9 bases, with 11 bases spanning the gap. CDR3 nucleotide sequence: TGCGCCAGCAGCCAAGTAGTACTACAAACGCAGTATTTT. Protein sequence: CASSQVVLQTQYF.

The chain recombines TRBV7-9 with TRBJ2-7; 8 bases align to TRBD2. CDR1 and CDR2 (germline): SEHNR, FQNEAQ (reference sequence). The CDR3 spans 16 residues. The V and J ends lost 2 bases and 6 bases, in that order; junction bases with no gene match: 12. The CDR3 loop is CASSLSSGTRGSEQYF. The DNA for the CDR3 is TGTGCCAGCAGCTTATCTTCCGGGACTAGGGGATCCGAGCAGTACTTC.

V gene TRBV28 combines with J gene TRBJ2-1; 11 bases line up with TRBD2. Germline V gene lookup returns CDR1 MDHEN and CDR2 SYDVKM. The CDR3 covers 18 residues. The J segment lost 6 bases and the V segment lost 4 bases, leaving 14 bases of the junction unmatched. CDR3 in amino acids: CASSSYLRLAGLGNEQFF. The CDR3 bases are TGTGCCAGCAGTTCCTATCTCCGACTAGCGGGACTGGGCAATGAGCAGTTCTTC.

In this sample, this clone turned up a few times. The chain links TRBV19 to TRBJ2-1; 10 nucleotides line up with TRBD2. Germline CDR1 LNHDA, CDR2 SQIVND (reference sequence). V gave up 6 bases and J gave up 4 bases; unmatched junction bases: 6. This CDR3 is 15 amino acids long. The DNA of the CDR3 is TGTGCCAGTAGCGGACTAGCGGAGGGGTACAATGAGCAGTTCTTC. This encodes CASSGLAEGYNEQFF.

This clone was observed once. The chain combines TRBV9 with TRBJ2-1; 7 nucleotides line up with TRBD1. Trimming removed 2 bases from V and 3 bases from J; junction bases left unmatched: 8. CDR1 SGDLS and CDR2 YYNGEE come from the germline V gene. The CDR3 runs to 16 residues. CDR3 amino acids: CASSVGNRGDYNEQFF. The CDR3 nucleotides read TGTGCCAGCAGCGTGGGAAACAGGGGAGACTACAATGAGCAGTTCTTC.

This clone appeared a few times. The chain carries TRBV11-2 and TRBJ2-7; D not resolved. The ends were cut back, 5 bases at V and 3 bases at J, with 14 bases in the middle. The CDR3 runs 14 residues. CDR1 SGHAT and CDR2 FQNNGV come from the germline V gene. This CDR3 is CASSPVSRVYEQYF. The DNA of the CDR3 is TGTGCCAGCAGCCCCGTGTCCCGGGTCTACGAGCAGTACTTC.

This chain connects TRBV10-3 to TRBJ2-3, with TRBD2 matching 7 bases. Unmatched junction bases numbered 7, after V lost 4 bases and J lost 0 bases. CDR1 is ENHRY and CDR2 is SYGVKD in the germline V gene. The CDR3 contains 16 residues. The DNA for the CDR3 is TGTGCCATCAGTGTGAGCGGGGCCACTAGCACAGATACGCAGTATTTT. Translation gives CAISVSGATSTDTQYF.

The CDR3 region has the DNA TGTGCCAGCAGTAGCCAATTGAGTGAGCAGTACTTC. It is translated as CASSSQLSEQYF. The V gene is TRBV28, the J gene TRBJ2-7, with D unclear. From germline, CDR1 is MDHEN and CDR2 SYDVKM. The CDR3 runs to 12 residues. V gave up 5 bases and J gave up 7 bases, with 12 bases separating them. Using reference TRBV28 and TRBJ2-7 for the parts outside the CDR3, the full variable domain is DVKVTQSSRYLVKRTGEKVFLECVQDMDHENMFWYRQDPGLGLRLIYFSYDVKMKEKGDIPEGYSVSREKKERFSLILESASTNQTSMYLCASSSQLSEQYFGPGTRLTVT.

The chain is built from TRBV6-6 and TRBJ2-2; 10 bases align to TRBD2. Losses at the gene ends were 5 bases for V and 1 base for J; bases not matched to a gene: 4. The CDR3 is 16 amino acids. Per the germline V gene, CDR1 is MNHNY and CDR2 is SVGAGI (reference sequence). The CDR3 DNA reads TGTGCCAGCAGTCACCGGACTAGCGGGAACACCGGGGAGCTGTTTTTT. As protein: CASSHRTSGNTGELFF.

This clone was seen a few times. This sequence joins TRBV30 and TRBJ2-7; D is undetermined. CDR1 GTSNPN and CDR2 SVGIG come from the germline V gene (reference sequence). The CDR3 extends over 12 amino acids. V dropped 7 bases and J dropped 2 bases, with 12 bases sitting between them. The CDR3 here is CASLGPTYEQYF. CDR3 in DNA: TGTGCCTCCCTAGGCCCCACCTACGAGCAGTACTTC.

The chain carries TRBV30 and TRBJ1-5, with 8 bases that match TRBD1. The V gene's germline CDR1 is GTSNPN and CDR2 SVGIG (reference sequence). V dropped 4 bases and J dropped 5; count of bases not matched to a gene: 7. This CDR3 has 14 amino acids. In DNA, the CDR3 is TGTGCCTGGACCGACAGGGGCGGCCATCAGCCCCAGCATTTT. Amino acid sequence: CAWTDRGGHQPQHF.

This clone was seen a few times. The CDR3 coding sequence is TGTGCCAGCAGCCCCTGGGGCGATAACACAGATACGCAGTATTTT. The encoded protein is CASSPWGDNTDTQYF. The chain recombines TRBV7-2 with TRBJ2-3, with TRBD1 as a possible D gene (5 bases). Trimming left V 5 bases short and J 2 bases short, with 14 bases between. This CDR3 spans 15 amino acids. The germline CDR1 and CDR2 sequences are SGHTA and FQGNSA.

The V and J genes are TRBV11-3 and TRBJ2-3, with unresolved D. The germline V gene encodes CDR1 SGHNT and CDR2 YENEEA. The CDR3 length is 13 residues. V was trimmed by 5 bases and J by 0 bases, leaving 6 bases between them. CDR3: CASSLSSTDTQYF. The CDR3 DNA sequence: TGTGCCAGCAGCCTCTCTAGCACAGATACGCAGTATTTT.

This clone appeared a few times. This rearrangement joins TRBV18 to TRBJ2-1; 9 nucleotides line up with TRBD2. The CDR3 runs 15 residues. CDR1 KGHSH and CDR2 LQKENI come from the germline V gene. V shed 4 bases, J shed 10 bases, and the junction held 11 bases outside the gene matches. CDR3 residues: CASSLLGTSQGEQFF. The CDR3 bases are TGTGCCAGCTCACTCCTAGGGACTAGCCAAGGGGAGCAGTTCTTC.

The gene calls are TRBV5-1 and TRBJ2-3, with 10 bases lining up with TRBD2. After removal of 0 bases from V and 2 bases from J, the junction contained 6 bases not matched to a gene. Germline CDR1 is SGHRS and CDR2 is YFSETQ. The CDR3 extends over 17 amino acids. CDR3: CASSLALLAGLTDTQYF. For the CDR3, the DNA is TGCGCCAGCAGCTTGGCTTTACTAGCGGGGCTCACAGATACGCAGTATTTT.

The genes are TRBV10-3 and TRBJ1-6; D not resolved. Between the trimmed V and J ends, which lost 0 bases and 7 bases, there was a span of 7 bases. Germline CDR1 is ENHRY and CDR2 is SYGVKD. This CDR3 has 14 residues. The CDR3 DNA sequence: TGTGCCATCAGTGAGTCGTCGGGGAATTCACCCCTCCACTTT. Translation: CAISESSGNSPLHF.

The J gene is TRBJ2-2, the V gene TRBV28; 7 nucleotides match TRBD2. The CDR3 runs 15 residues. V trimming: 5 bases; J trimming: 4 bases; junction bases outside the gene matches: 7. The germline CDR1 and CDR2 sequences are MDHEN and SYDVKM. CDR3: CASSGTGGVTGELFF. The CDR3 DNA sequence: TGTGCCAGCAGTGGAACGGGGGGAGTCACCGGGGAGCTGTTTTTT.

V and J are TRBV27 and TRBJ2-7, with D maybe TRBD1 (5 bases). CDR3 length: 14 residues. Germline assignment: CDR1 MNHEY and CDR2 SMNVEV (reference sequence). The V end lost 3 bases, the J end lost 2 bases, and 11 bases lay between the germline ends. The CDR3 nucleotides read TGTGCCAGCAGTTTCTGGACATCTCCCTACGAGCAGTACTTC. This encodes CASSFWTSPYEQYF.